The 27 T cell receptor beta chains presented below share a single source sample, sequenced in a study of long-term antiretroviral therapy in people with HIV. Runs used v3.0 of the immunoSEQ assay and were done at survey level. The method was immunoSEQ multiplex PCR; TCRdb's version includes in-frame clones alone and lacks a portion of them. There are about 25,000 clones in the sample; over 70% occur only once, and about 16% lies in the top ten. Source: unsorted PBMCs, taken roughly 4.5 years after starting antiretroviral therapy. These receptors were collected from a man aged 30-40 years with HIV.

The chain employs TRBV9 and TRBJ2-2, with D perhaps matching TRBD1 (5 bases). The CDR3 is 13 residues long. The germline V gene encodes CDR1 SGDLS and CDR2 YYNGEE. V was clipped by 1 base and J by 5 bases, with 6 bases between them. CDR3 sequence (DNA): TGTGCCAGCAGCGTATCAGGGACCGGGGAGCTGTTTTTT. This translates into CASSVSGTGELFF.

This clone was counted between two and nine times. The genes are TRBV7-8 and TRBJ1-1; maybe TRBD1 (5 bases). CDR1 is SGHVS, CDR2 FQNEAQ, per germline. V shed 6 bases and J shed 7 bases, with 21 bases lying between them. The CDR3 totals 15 residues. The CDR3 sequence: CASSDSQVPILEAFF. CDR3 nucleotides: TGTGCCAGCAGTGATTCACAGGTACCGATCCTTGAAGCTTTCTTT.

J is TRBJ2-7 and V is TRBV21-1. TRBV21-1 is flagged as a pseudogene. The CDR3 is 15 amino acids. As DNA, the CDR3 is TGTGCCAGCAGTGACGGGGGCGGCAGGGCCTACGAGCAGTACTTC. Translating gives CASSDGGGRAYEQYF.

J is TRBJ1-2 and V is TRBV19; D perhaps matches TRBD1 (6 bases). CDR3 length equals 17 residues. V shed 6 bases and J shed 4 bases, with 24 bases lying between them. CDR1 is LNHDA, CDR2 SQIVND, per germline (reference sequence). The CDR3: CASRVNPGTSVGYGYTF. The CDR3 bases are TGTGCCAGTAGAGTTAATCCCGGGACATCGGTAGGCTATGGCTACACCTTC.

This rearrangement joins TRBV5-1 to TRBJ2-1; 8 bases line up with TRBD2. CDR1 SGHRS and CDR2 YFSETQ come from the germline V gene. The CDR3 contains 20 residues. Unmatched junction bases numbered 20, after V lost 2 bases and J lost 4 bases. DNA for the CDR3: TGCGCCAGCAGCTTTGGCGGGGAGCGGGGGCGCCGGGTATTGTACAATGAGCAGTTCTTC. This sequence encodes CASSFGGERGRRVLYNEQFF.

The chain uses TRBV7-3 and TRBJ2-2; 7 bases map to TRBD2. Unmatched junction bases numbered 7, after V lost 4 bases and J lost 5 bases. This CDR3 spans 15 amino acids. The germline V gene has CDR1 SGHTA and CDR2 FQGTGA. The CDR3 loop is CASSSSGAGTGELFF. CDR3 sequence (DNA): TGTGCCAGCAGCTCTAGCGGAGCGGGGACCGGGGAGCTGTTTTTT. The entire variable domain, with the rest obtained from reference TRBV7-3 and TRBJ2-2, is as follows: GAGVSQTPSNKVTEKGKYVELRCDPISGHTALYWYRQSLGQGPEFLIYFQGTGAADDSGLPNDRFFAVRPEGSVSTLKIQRTERGDSAVYLCASSSSGAGTGELFFGEGSRLTVL.

The rearrangement joins TRBV10-3 to TRBJ2-3; D unclear. Germline CDR1 and CDR2: ENHRY and SYGVKD. This CDR3 has 13 residues. V lost 3 bases and J 2 bases, leaving 6 bases between the germline ends. The CDR3 loop is CAISELPTDTQYF. CDR3 DNA sequence: TGTGCCATCAGTGAACTGCCCACAGATACGCAGTATTTT.

This sequence joins TRBV27 and TRBJ1-2, with TRBD1 matching over 7 bases. This CDR3 has 15 amino acids. V lost 6 bases and J lost 7; bases outside the gene matches: 14. Germline V lookup: CDR1 MNHEY, CDR2 SMNVEV (reference sequence). DNA for the CDR3: TGTGCCAGCAGCTACGGGACAGCGGGAGGTCGTGGCTACACCTTC. Translated, it gives CASSYGTAGGRGYTF.

The chain is built from TRBV30 and TRBJ1-1; D is perhaps TRBD1 (5 bases). V was trimmed by 5 bases and J by 0 bases, leaving 16 bases between them. In germline, CDR1 is GTSNPN, CDR2 SVGIG (reference sequence). This CDR3 is built from 15 residues. The CDR3 coding sequence is TGTGCCTGGTTCTCCGTCCGGACAATGAACACTGAAGCTTTCTTT. This sequence encodes CAWFSVRTMNTEAFF. Complete variable domain (other parts from reference TRBV30 and TRBJ1-1): SQTIHQWPATLVQPVGSPLSLECTVEGTSNPNLYWYRQAAGRGLQLLFYSVGIGQISSEVPQNLSASRPQDRQFILSSKKLLLSDSGFYLCAWFSVRTMNTEAFFGQGTRLTVV.

The chain employs TRBV4-1 and TRBJ1-2, with unresolved D. Trimming shortened V by 0 bases and J by 1 base, and 6 bases separated the two germline ends. CDR1 and CDR2 (germline): MGHRA, YSYEKL. The CDR3 is made up of 14 amino acids. This CDR3 is CASSQEGDNYGYTF. CDR3 nucleotides: TGCGCCAGCAGCCAAGAGGGCGATAACTATGGCTACACCTTC.

This clone was picked up one time. V is TRBV10-3 and J is TRBJ2-7; TRBD1 agrees at 10 bases. In germline, CDR1 is ENHRY, CDR2 SYGVKD. The CDR3 sequence is 14 residues long. Trimming took 7 bases from V and 6 from J; bases not matched to a gene: 9. The CDR3 loop reads CAITKGQGRFEQYF. In DNA form, the CDR3 reads TGTGCCATCACTAAGGGACAGGGGAGGTTCGAGCAGTACTTC.

The V and J genes are TRBV29-1 and TRBJ2-1, with D tentatively TRBD1 (6 bases). The CDR3 spans 15 residues. CDR1 SQVTM and CDR2 ANQGSEA come from the germline V gene. Trimming pared 4 bases from V and 2 bases from J, leaving 15 bases between. The CDR3 loop reads CSVGPGTWAYNEQFF. CDR3 DNA sequence: TGCAGCGTTGGTCCCGGGACATGGGCCTACAATGAGCAGTTCTTC.

This chain joins TRBV5-4 and TRBJ2-2; 8 bases map to TRBD2. The CDR3 is made up of 18 amino acids. V dropped 5 bases and J dropped 7; count of bases not matched to a gene: 19. Germline V gene sequence: CDR1 SGHNT, CDR2 YYREEE (reference sequence). CDR3 loop: CASSRAGGQIPSGGELFF. The CDR3 DNA is TGTGCCAGCAGTCGCGCGGGGGGACAAATACCATCGGGCGGGGAGCTGTTTTTT.

The CDR3, as DNA: TGCGCCAGCAGCCAAGATTGGCTAGCGGACTTAGCCAAAAACATTCAGTACTTC. Translation gives CASSQDWLADLAKNIQYF. V usage is TRBV4-3 and J usage is TRBJ2-4, with TRBD2 matching over 7 bases. The CDR3 is 18 amino acids. In germline, CDR1 is LGHNA, CDR2 YSLEER. Trimming removed 0 bases from V and 0 bases from J; junction bases left unmatched: 8.

The chain uses TRBV6-1 and TRBJ1-5; tentatively, D is TRBD1 (5 bases). Germline CDR1 and CDR2: MNHNS and SASEGT. The CDR3 sequence is 14 residues long. V gave up 6 bases and J gave up 0 bases, with 9 bases separating them. The CDR3 reads CASRWGGSNQPQHF. The DNA of the CDR3 is TGTGCCAGCAGATGGGGGGGTAGCAATCAGCCCCAGCATTTT.

This sequence joins TRBV5-1 and TRBJ1-3; D is unresolved. CDR1 is SGHRS, CDR2 YFSETQ, per germline. Trimming pared 0 bases from V and 0 bases from J, leaving 7 bases between. There are 15 residues in the CDR3. In DNA, the CDR3 is TGCGCCAGCAGCTTGGCGACTTCCTCTGGAAACACCATATATTTT. Translation: CASSLATSSGNTIYF.

The chain combines TRBV5-4 with TRBJ2-7; 9 bases map to TRBD1. The CDR3 is made up of 15 amino acids. J was trimmed by 5 bases and V by 2 bases; bases with no gene match: 8. The germline gives CDR1 SGHNT, CDR2 YYREEE (reference sequence). The CDR3 sequence: CASSLPTGGVHEQYF. CDR3 coding DNA: TGTGCCAGCAGCTTACCTACAGGGGGCGTACACGAGCAGTACTTC.

This chain uses TRBV4-2 with TRBJ2-5; 8 bases agree with TRBD2. Trimming removed 3 bases from V and 4 bases from J; junction bases left unmatched: 7. The CDR3 spans 15 residues. CDR1 is LGHNA, CDR2 YNFKEQ, per germline. CDR3 region: CASSQERGLSETQYF. DNA for the CDR3: TGTGCCAGCAGCCAGGAGCGGGGGCTGTCAGAGACCCAGTACTTC.

This chain joins TRBV7-2 and TRBJ1-2; a possible D gene is TRBD1 (5 bases). Germline V gene lookup returns CDR1 SGHTA and CDR2 FQGNSA. This CDR3 contains 12 residues. Trimming removed 7 bases at V and 4 bases at J, with 10 bases between. CDR3 protein: CASTQGGYGYTF. Written as DNA, the CDR3 is TGTGCCAGCACCCAGGGAGGCTATGGCTACACCTTC.

This chain uses TRBV6-5 with TRBJ2-3; 8 bases align to TRBD2. CDR1 and CDR2 (germline): MNHEY, SVGAGI. V lost 6 bases to trimming and J lost 6 bases; unmatched junction nucleotides: 8. CDR3 size: 14 residues. The CDR3 protein is CASSLLTSGDTQYF. The CDR3 DNA follows: TGTGCCAGCAGCCTACTAACTAGCGGCGATACGCAGTATTTT.

This chain connects TRBV6-1 to TRBJ1-5; D is ambiguous. With 4 bases removed from V and 7 bases from J, the gap between germline ends came to 14 bases. Germline loops: CDR1 MNHNS, CDR2 SASEGT. This CDR3 comprises 14 residues. The CDR3 DNA is TGTGCCAGCAGTGTAAATTCAGGTGTGCAGCCCCAGCATTTT. Translating it yields CASSVNSGVQPQHF.

This clone was seen a few times. J is TRBJ1-1 and V is TRBV11-2; D uncertain. V was shortened by 1 base and J by 0 bases, with 6 bases between the two germline ends. CDR1 is SGHAT, CDR2 FQNNGV, per germline. The CDR3 is 14 amino acids. Here the CDR3 DNA reads TGTGCCAGCAGCTTAGCGTACATGAACACTGAAGCTTTCTTT. Protein product: CASSLAYMNTEAFF.

The V call is TRBV2, the J call TRBJ1-1, with a possible D match to TRBD1 (6 bases). The germline V gene encodes CDR1 SNHLY and CDR2 FYNNEI. Trimming cost V 7 bases and J 2 bases, with 14 bases left between them. This CDR3 spans 14 amino acids. The CDR3 sequence: CASTITGSNTEAFF. The CDR3 nucleotides are TGTGCCAGCACAATTACAGGGAGTAACACTGAAGCTTTCTTT. The full variable domain, rest sourced from reference TRBV2 and TRBJ1-1, is EPEVTQTPSHQVTQMGQEVILRCVPISNHLYFYWYRQILGQKVEFLVSFYNNEISEKSEIFDDQFSVERPDGSNFTLKIRSTKLEDSAMYFCASTITGSNTEAFFGQGTRLTVV.

The chain employs TRBV5-6 and TRBJ2-1; 11 bases line up with TRBD2. Per germline, CDR1 SGHDT and CDR2 YYEEEE. The CDR3 spans 17 residues. V dropped 0 bases and J dropped 8; count of bases not matched to a gene: 10. Here the CDR3 DNA reads TGTGCCAGCAGCTTGGATACGGGGACTAGCGGTCGAGATGAGCAGTTCTTC. Residues: CASSLDTGTSGRDEQFF.

The V and J genes are TRBV19 and TRBJ2-5, with D uncertain. Germline V CDR1 and CDR2: LNHDA, SQIVND (reference sequence). The CDR3 runs 12 residues. Trimming removed 5 bases from V and 5 bases from J, with 9 bases in between. The CDR3 here is CASSAWMETQYF. CDR3 nucleotides: TGTGCCAGTAGTGCTTGGATGGAGACCCAGTACTTC.

With respect to this clone: An end of the junction differs from the germline gene, which may be a read error. This chain uses TRBV7-7 with TRBJ2-2; possibly TRBD2 for D (7 bases). This CDR3 spans 16 amino acids. The germline gives CDR1 SSHAT, CDR2 FNYEAQ (reference sequence). CDR3 bases: TGTGCTAGCACCCCGGTGGGAGGGGGGAACACCGGGGAGCTGTTTTTT. This codes for CASTPVGGGNTGELFF.

V and J are TRBV28 and TRBJ1-2; TRBD1 aligns across 9 bases. After removal of 3 bases from V and 0 bases from J, the junction contained 2 bases not matched to a gene. CDR3 size: 15 residues. The germline gives CDR1 MDHEN, CDR2 SYDVKM. Here the CDR3 reads CASSFTGGTNYGYTF. The CDR3 DNA reads TGTGCCAGCAGTTTTACAGGGGGCACTAACTATGGCTACACCTTC.